The entry that follows covers one T cell receptor (beta chain) sequence. It is likely a read error: a sequence one base away is far more abundant. iRepertoire HTBI primers and Arm-PCR of CDR3 regions built TCR beta libraries. TCRdb passed the multiplex PCR reads through MiXCR, listing each CDR3 protein once. Here the sample spans under 500,000 distinct CDR3 sequences, more than 20% being singletons. This sample was taken from a study of regulatory T cells in long-lasting Graves disease. Time point given: persistent/refractory GD, antithyroid drugs over 5 years with positive TRAb. PBMC-extracted RNA yielded the TCR library. Per germline, CDR1 MNHEY and CDR2 SMNVEV (reference sequence). The CDR3 contains 12 residues. Trimming left V 5 bases short and J 5 bases short, with 7 bases between.

The sequence was obtained from a female donor with Graves disease. The chain uses TRBV27 and TRBJ2-1, with D possibly matching TRBD2 (5 bases). The source was peripheral blood mononuclear cells (PBMCs), collected when the disease was refractory, from a patient treated with antithyroid drugs. The CDR3 is CASSAGDNEQFF. CDR3 nucleotide sequence: TGTGCCAGCAGTGCCGGGGACAATGAGCAGTTCTTC.